This record looks at one T cell receptor beta chain sequence and its context. Repertoires were generated with immunoSEQ multiplex PCR, while TCRdb's copy carries only in-frame clones and drops some. Among approximately 350,000 clones listed, 83% were seen once. As to treatment: around 19 received Ad26.COV2.S at low or high dose, single or two shots; five or six received placebo; per-sample allocation not given. Specimens were obtained on day 63 following the first vaccine or placebo injection. This sample is drawn from a study of Ad26.COV2.S vaccination and SARS-CoV-2 variants. Study as a whole: A COV1001 Ad26.COV2.S trial-arm participant provided the sample. The vaccine Ad26.COV2.S was put into the muscle once, or twice with 56 days between.

V lost 3 bases and J 4 bases, leaving 13 bases between the germline ends. CDR1 and CDR2 (germline): SNHLY, FYNNEI. The CDR3 runs 15 residues. The chain has TRBV2 and TRBJ1-3; D remains unclear. This clonotype originated in a person aged 18-65 years who received the Ad26.COV2.S COVID-19 vaccine or a placebo. Sequences were derived from peripheral blood, sampled in a trial of Ad26.COV2.S vaccine versus placebo. Here the CDR3 reads CASSDRRSLGNTIYF. The CDR3 DNA reads TGTGCCAGCAGTGATAGGAGATCCCTGGGAAACACCATATATTTT.